This T cell receptor beta chain was sequenced during a study of T cells of healthy individuals. TCRdb reanalysed the 5' RACE reads using MiXCR and keeps one entry per CDR3 protein. In the table there are over 40,000 distinct CDR3 sequences, about 4.2% of which are singletons. The CDR3 loop spans 15 amino acids. CDR1 is DFQATT and CDR2 is SNEGSKA in the germline V gene (reference sequence). V lost 6 bases and J 2 bases, leaving 19 bases between the germline ends. This clonotype showed up many times. This clonotype was sampled from a human donor in good health. The chain joins TRBV20-1 to TRBJ1-2, with D hard to call. CDR3 region: CSAAARVAGNYGYTF. CDR3 nucleotide sequence: TGCAGTGCCGCCGCGCGAGTGGCTGGGAACTATGGCTACACCTTC.